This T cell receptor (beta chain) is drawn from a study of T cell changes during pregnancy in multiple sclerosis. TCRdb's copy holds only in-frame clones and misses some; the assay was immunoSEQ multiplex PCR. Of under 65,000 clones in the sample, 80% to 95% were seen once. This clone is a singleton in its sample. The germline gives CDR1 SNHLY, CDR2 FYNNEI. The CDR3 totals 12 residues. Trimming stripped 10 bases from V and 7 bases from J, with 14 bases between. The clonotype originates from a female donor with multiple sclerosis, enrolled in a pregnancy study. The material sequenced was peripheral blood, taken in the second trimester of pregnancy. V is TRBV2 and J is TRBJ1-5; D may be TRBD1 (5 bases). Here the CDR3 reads CATSTGGQPQHF. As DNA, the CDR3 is TGTGCCACTTCGACCGGGGGACAGCCCCAGCATTTT.